These 28 T cell receptor beta chains were sequenced from one sample in a study of control samples from healthy donors and cancer patients. Some clones are missing from TCRdb's copy, which holds only in-frame ones; the method was immunoSEQ multiplex PCR. The top ten hold 13% to 15% of the sample, which has fewer than 200,000 clones, roughly 94% seen once. The specimen was PBMCs. The receptors stem from a man aged 55 to 70 with colorectal cancer.

The chain employs TRBV27 and TRBJ1-2, with D perhaps matching TRBD1 (5 bases). Germline-derived CDR1 and CDR2 are MNHEY and SMNVEV (reference sequence). V lost 2 bases, J lost 4 bases, and 17 bases lay in between. The CDR3 consists of 16 residues. CDR3 sequence (DNA): TGTGCCAGCAGTTTAGCCCCCACGGGGGACGTCTATGGCTACACCTTC. Its translation: CASSLAPTGDVYGYTF.

CDR3 nucleotide sequence: TGTGCCAGCGGGGTACAAGAGACCCAGTACTTC. Translating it yields CASGVQETQYF. The gene calls are TRBV3-1 (or the pseudogene TRBV3-2) and TRBJ2-5; D gene uncertain. There are 11 residues in the CDR3. The V end was cut by 8 bases, the J end by 2 bases, with 6 bases between. The germline V gene has CDR1 LGHDT and CDR2 YNNKEL (reference sequence).

J is TRBJ2-1 and V is TRBV6-4, with TRBD1 matching 9 bases. The V gene end was trimmed by 5 bases and the J gene end by 9 bases; junction bases not matched to a gene: 11. The CDR3 contains 15 residues. Germline loops: CDR1 MRHNA, CDR2 SNTAGT. Here the CDR3 DNA reads TGTGCCAGCAGTCCCCCCGGGACAGGGTTAGGTGAGCAGTTCTTC. Its translation: CASSPPGTGLGEQFF.

The chain couples TRBV7-9 to TRBJ1-2; 10 positions match TRBD1. The germline gives CDR1 SEHNR, CDR2 FQNEAQ (reference sequence). J lost 6 bases, V lost 5 bases, and 9 bases had no gene match. CDR3 length: 15 amino acids. The CDR3 DNA follows: TGTGCCAGCAGCCGTGTAAGGGACAGGGGCCATGGCTACACCTTC. It encodes CASSRVRDRGHGYTF.

The chain couples TRBV27 to TRBJ1-2; D ambiguous. The CDR3 spans 15 residues. V dropped 2 bases and J dropped 4 bases, with 14 bases sitting between them. CDR1 is MNHEY and CDR2 is SMNVEV in the germline V gene (reference sequence). CDR3 in amino acids: CASSLREGVGYGYTF. The CDR3 DNA follows: TGTGCCAGCAGTTTAAGGGAGGGTGTAGGCTATGGCTACACCTTC.

The rearrangement links TRBV4-3 to TRBJ2-7, with 8 bases identical to TRBD1. Germline CDR1 reads LGHNA; CDR2 reads YSLEER. There are 16 residues in the CDR3. J lost 6 bases, V lost 0 bases, and 10 bases had no gene match. In DNA form, the CDR3 reads TGCGCCAGCAGCCAAGATCGGGGAGACAGGGGAGCCGAGCAGTACTTC. The encoded protein is CASSQDRGDRGAEQYF.

V usage is TRBV6-5 and J usage is TRBJ1-1; no definite D call. Trimming took 8 bases from V and 6 from J, leaving 19 bases between them. The CDR3 spans 14 residues. The germline V gene encodes CDR1 MNHEY and CDR2 SVGAGI. CDR3 nucleotide sequence: TGTGCCAGCCTAAGAATGGACCTGAGTGCTGAAGCTTTCTTT. Its protein product is CASLRMDLSAEAFF.

CDR3 DNA: TGCGCCAGCAGCCAAGGGGTTCGAGCGGGGGGAGGGTACGAGCAGTACTTC. Translating gives CASSQGVRAGGGYEQYF. The chain uses TRBV4-1 and TRBJ2-7, with TRBD2 matching 9 bases. CDR3 length: 17 residues. V trimming: 1 base; J trimming: 4 bases; junction bases outside the gene matches: 11. Germline V gene sequence: CDR1 MGHRA, CDR2 YSYEKL.

The chain has TRBV30 and TRBJ1-3; weak D call: TRBD1 (5 bases). The CDR3 length is 14 residues. Germline lookup yields CDR1 GTSNPN and CDR2 SVGIG (reference sequence). Trimming took off 5 bases at V and 2 bases at J, with 13 bases between the two ends. CDR3 residues: CAWGQGSPGNTIYF. CDR3 DNA: TGTGCCTGGGGTCAGGGCTCCCCTGGAAACACCATATATTTT. The variable domain in full, completed from reference TRBV30 and TRBJ1-3, reads SQTIHQWPATLVQPVGSPLSLECTVEGTSNPNLYWYRQAAGRGLQLLFYSVGIGQISSEVPQNLSASRPQDRQFILSSKKLLLSDSGFYLCAWGQGSPGNTIYFGEGSWLTVV.

The chain's CDR3 is CASSPGQGVTDTQYF. The CDR3 DNA is TGTGCCAGCAGCCCGGGACAGGGGGTCACAGATACGCAGTATTTT. This chain connects TRBV11-3 to TRBJ2-3, with 11 bases aligning to TRBD1. Germline V gene sequence: CDR1 SGHNT, CDR2 YENEEA. The ends lost 5 bases at V and 2 bases at J; junction bases unmatched: 3. This CDR3 has 15 residues.

The CDR3 spells CASSLAPGDYEQYF. The CDR3 DNA reads TGTGCCAGCAGCTTAGCCCCAGGTGACTACGAGCAGTACTTC. This chain connects TRBV7-2 to TRBJ2-7; D not resolved. CDR3 length: 14 amino acids. The germline V gene has CDR1 SGHTA and CDR2 FQGNSA. Trimming shortened V by 0 bases and J by 3 bases, and 9 bases separated the two germline ends.

The V call is TRBV7-7, the J call TRBJ2-1; tentatively, D is TRBD1 (5 bases). CDR1 SSHAT and CDR2 FNYEAQ come from the germline V gene (reference sequence). V was shortened by 1 base and J by 6 bases, with 19 bases between the two germline ends. The CDR3 is 17 amino acids. The CDR3 sequence is CASSLEPGPRTPNEQFF. The CDR3 nucleotides read TGTGCCAGCAGCTTAGAACCGGGTCCTAGGACACCCAATGAGCAGTTCTTC.

The rearrangement links TRBV7-2 to TRBJ2-7; D is uncertain. Trimming removed 5 bases from V and 3 bases from J, with 11 bases in between. In germline, CDR1 is SGHTA, CDR2 FQGNSA. This CDR3 has 13 amino acids. DNA for the CDR3: TGTGCCAGCAGCACACAAGGGATCTACGAGCAGTACTTC. Encoded protein: CASSTQGIYEQYF.

V and J are TRBV19 and TRBJ1-2, with a weak D call TRBD1 (5 bases). V lost 7 bases to trimming and J lost 2 bases, with 17 bases between them. The V gene's germline CDR1 is LNHDA and CDR2 SQIVND (reference sequence). The CDR3 loop spans 15 amino acids. The CDR3 DNA reads as TGTGCCAGTAAACGTCAGGGAGGGTTGAACTATGGCTACACCTTC. It is translated as CASKRQGGLNYGYTF.

The chain recombines TRBV19 with TRBJ1-2, with 8 bases that match TRBD1. Germline V CDR1 and CDR2: LNHDA, SQIVND (reference sequence). V gave up 7 bases and J gave up 6 bases; unmatched junction bases: 10. This CDR3 is 14 amino acids long. The CDR3 loop reads CASKGDRGSHGYTF. CDR3 nucleotides: TGTGCCAGTAAAGGAGACAGGGGAAGTCATGGCTACACCTTC.

The chain uses TRBV9 and TRBJ1-5; maybe TRBD1 (6 bases). V gave up 2 bases and J gave up 5 bases, with 11 bases separating them. Germline-derived CDR1 and CDR2 are SGDLS and YYNGEE. This CDR3 has 14 amino acids. CDR3 amino acids: CASSVGQGYQPQHF. CDR3 nucleotides: TGTGCCAGCAGCGTGGGTCAGGGGTATCAGCCCCAGCATTTT.

The chain has TRBV24-1 and TRBJ2-7; possibly TRBD1 for D (5 bases). Germline lookup yields CDR1 KGHDR and CDR2 SFDVKD. Trimming left V 10 bases short and J 5 bases short, with 17 bases between. The CDR3 has 13 residues. The CDR3 DNA sequence: TGTGCCACAGGGAAGGGGAACGAGAACGAGCAGTACTTC. This encodes CATGKGNENEQYF.

The chain employs TRBV11-2 and TRBJ1-1; D is uncertain. V was cut by 0 bases and J by 2 bases, with 16 bases left in between. CDR1 SGHAT and CDR2 FQNNGV come from the germline V gene. The length of the CDR3 is 17 residues. CDR3: CASSLDHEDRLNTEAFF. CDR3 nucleotide sequence: TGTGCCAGCAGCTTAGATCACGAGGACCGACTAAACACTGAAGCTTTCTTT.

The chain uses TRBV15 and TRBJ1-6, with D possibly matching TRBD1 (5 bases). There are 15 residues in the CDR3. From germline, CDR1 is LNHNV and CDR2 YYDKDF (reference sequence). Trimming cost V 0 bases and J 8 bases, with 11 bases left between them. The CDR3 here is CATSRDQGGDSPLHF. Here the CDR3 DNA reads TGTGCCACCAGCAGAGATCAGGGAGGCGATTCACCCCTCCACTTT.

This chain uses TRBV6-6 with TRBJ1-5, with TRBD1 matching 8 bases. Germline values: CDR1 MNHNY, CDR2 SVGAGI (reference sequence). This CDR3 is 15 amino acids long. Unmatched junction bases numbered 9, after V lost 4 bases and J lost 7 bases. The DNA for the CDR3 is TGTGCCAGCAGTTGGACAGGGATGGGTGGCCAGCCCCAGCATTTT. Its translation: CASSWTGMGGQPQHF.

This chain links TRBV19 with TRBJ1-1, with 8 nucleotides matching TRBD1. Per the germline V gene, CDR1 is LNHDA and CDR2 is SQIVND (reference sequence). The CDR3 is 17 residues long. V shed 3 bases and J 3 bases; nucleotides not matched to a gene: 12. The CDR3 region is CASSIPYTIQGDTEAFF. DNA of the CDR3: TGTGCCAGTAGTATTCCCTACACGATACAGGGGGACACTGAAGCTTTCTTT. Combining the CDR3 with reference TRBV19 and TRBJ1-1 gives the whole variable domain DGGITQSPKYLFRKEGQNVTLSCEQNLNHDAMYWYRQDPGQGLRLIYYSQIVNDFQKGDIAEGYSVSREKKESFPLTVTSAQKNPTAFYLCASSIPYTIQGDTEAFFGQGTRLTVV.

The chain joins TRBV19 to TRBJ1-2; 7 bases line up with TRBD1. Germline V gene lookup returns CDR1 LNHDA and CDR2 SQIVND (reference sequence). The CDR3 has 16 amino acids. Trimming took 6 bases from V and 4 from J; bases not matched to a gene: 14. The CDR3: CASRKETGSTSYGYTF. The CDR3 nucleotides read TGTGCCAGTAGGAAGGAGACAGGGAGTACCTCCTATGGCTACACCTTC.

V and J are TRBV24-1 and TRBJ1-2, with 11 bases fitting TRBD1. This CDR3 has 16 amino acids. After removal of 3 bases from V and 8 bases from J, the junction contained 10 bases not matched to a gene. The germline gives CDR1 KGHDR, CDR2 SFDVKD. CDR3 coding DNA: TGTGCCACCAGTGATGGTGTTGGACAGGGGGCTAACGGCTACACCTTC. It codes for CATSDGVGQGANGYTF.

This rearrangement joins TRBV5-1 to TRBJ1-4, with D perhaps TRBD1 (5 bases). The CDR3 runs to 14 residues. Between the trimmed V and J ends, which lost 1 base and 8 bases, there was a span of 12 bases. Germline V gene data show CDR1 as SGHRS and CDR2 as YFSETQ. CDR3 nucleotides: TGCGCCAGCAGCTTGTGGGGGGACGGGGAAAAACTGTTTTTT. Its protein is CASSLWGDGEKLFF.

The rearrangement uses TRBV4-1 and TRBJ2-2, with 9 nucleotides matching TRBD2. V lost 0 bases, J lost 3 bases, and 5 bases stayed unmatched. Germline V CDR1 and CDR2: MGHRA, YSYEKL. This CDR3 has 17 amino acids. CDR3 protein: CASSQDRSGGYTGELFF. In nucleotides, the CDR3 is TGCGCCAGCAGCCAAGATCGGAGCGGGGGGTACACCGGGGAGCTGTTTTTT.

The V gene is TRBV29-1, the J gene TRBJ2-1; 8 bases are a match to TRBD1. V gave up 0 bases and J gave up 0 bases; unmatched junction bases: 1. In germline, CDR1 is SQVTM, CDR2 ANQGSEA. This CDR3 contains 15 residues. The DNA for the CDR3 is TGCAGCGTTGAAGAAACAGGGGGCTCCTACAATGAGCAGTTCTTC. The encoded protein is CSVEETGGSYNEQFF.

The chain employs TRBV6-1 and TRBJ2-5; TRBD2 matches at 13 bases. Germline V CDR1 and CDR2: MNHNS, SASEGT. J gave up 4 bases and V 2 bases, and 13 bases lay outside the gene matches. The CDR3 sequence is 19 residues long. CDR3 sequence reads: CASSEKRGGLAGAGETQYF. Here the CDR3 DNA reads TGTGCCAGCAGTGAAAAAAGGGGCGGACTAGCGGGGGCCGGAGAGACCCAGTACTTC.

J is TRBJ2-7 and V is TRBV7-9; D not resolved. The CDR3 runs to 12 residues. The V and J ends lost 5 bases and 3 bases respectively, with 8 bases between them. Germline CDR1 is SEHNR and CDR2 is FQNEAQ (reference sequence). The CDR3 nucleotides read TGTGCCAGCAGCGGTACTCACTACGAGCAGTACTTC. This codes for CASSGTHYEQYF.